This TCR beta chain is drawn from a study of post-analysis software for immune sequencing data. General observations from the study: Among roughly 5 TRBV segments more frequent in patients than controls were TRBV5-6, TRBV5-1 and TRBV20-1.

cDNA libraries for TCR beta contained unique molecular identifiers. Each CDR3 protein gets one entry after TCRdb re-called the PCR reads with MiXCR. This table holds about 770,000 distinct CDR3 sequences, around 46% found once. The ends were cut back, 4 bases at V and 7 bases at J, with 8 bases in the middle. CDR1 MNHEY and CDR2 SMNVEV come from the germline V gene (reference sequence). The CDR3 contains 13 residues. Details on this clonotype: Its antigen is still unknown.

The TCR originated in a girl between 10 and 17 years old with multiple sclerosis. This chain links TRBV27 with TRBJ1-6, with a possible D match to TRBD1 (5 bases). The sequenced sample was blood. The CDR3 spells CASSSGWNSPLHF. Here the CDR3 DNA reads TGTGCCAGCAGTTCAGGGTGGAATTCACCCCTCCACTTT.